The sequence of this T cell receptor beta chain was determined in a study of T cell changes during pregnancy in multiple sclerosis. V dropped 5 bases and J dropped 4; count of bases not matched to a gene: 4. CDR1 and CDR2 (germline): SGHTA, FQGNSA. CDR3 length equals 14 residues. Generated by immunoSEQ multiplex PCR, the TCRdb table keeps only in-frame clones and is missing some. The sample shows fewer than 110,000 clones, around 90% of them seen only once. The chain uses TRBV7-2 and TRBJ2-3; 9 nucleotides align to TRBD2. This specimen was peripheral blood, taken in the third trimester of pregnancy. This TCR came from a female donor in good health, enrolled as a control in a pregnancy study. CDR3 in amino acids: CASSVSGGPDTQYF. Here the CDR3 DNA reads TGTGCCAGCAGCGTTAGCGGGGGCCCAGATACGCAGTATTTT.